This entry features one T cell receptor (beta chain) sequence. This clone showed up many times. The specificity of this receptor is unknown. The input lacks base qualities; no much larger clone sits a single base away. Additional DNA sequences in this sample encode the identical CDR3. The sample belongs to a study of blood T cell repertoires in COVID-19 (dated by TCRdb to the early 2020s). Regarding the research as a whole: Samples covering the acute and convalescent phases of COVID-19 were provided by collaborators in the United States, Italy and Spain. Samples came from the ongoing ImmuneRACE study (first 160 participants) plus 1,254 subjects from 6 global collaborators. The repertoires were released in a freely available public database intended as a resource for research on the immune response to SARS-CoV-2. Sample metadata almost always included a de-identified subject ID, COVID-19 status, age in years and sex. Where HLA class I and class II types were available, the types were taken from metadata supplied by the sample provider, not from assay-based typing. The material from the prospective study consisted of cDNA or gDNA derived from T cells, B-cell-depleted T cells, or PBMCs. Deeply sampled blood TCRbeta repertoires from subjects exposed to, actively infected with, or recovered from COVID-19 were included in the dataset. Study-wide findings and limitations: Clinical and demographic metadata were provided uncurated, with the amount varying by source and participant.

The immunoSEQ Assay, a bias-controlled multiplex PCR, was used to amplify TCRbeta CDR3 regions from genomic DNA. The authors' pipeline ran thus. Nucleated cell counts per sample were estimated from amplification of reference gene primers within the assay. To quantify the absolute abundance of each unique TCRbeta CDR3 rearrangement, sequence reads were collapsed and filtered. For each sample, productive Simpson clonality was calculated by taking the square root of Simpson's diversity index across productive rearrangements. TCRdb mirrors the immuneACCESS table, restricted to in-frame sequences. Some clones are absent from its copies; in checked studies, under half trace to an unresolved V gene, and the reason for the others is unknown. From that table come the V and J calls and clone size; the DNA was used to work out D and trimming. This sample comprises around 100,000 clones, around 87% of them detected only once. Approximately 10% of the sample lies in the top ten.

Each collaborating institution followed its own protocols to collect whole blood in K2EDTA tubes. For TCRbeta analysis, collaborators shipped samples as frozen whole blood, isolated PBMCs, or DNA extracted from either of those sample types. The sequenced sample consisted of peripheral blood. This TCR derives from a woman younger than 45 with acute or convalescent COVID-19.

In nucleotides, the sequence is TGCAGCGTGAGACAGGGGTATAATTCACCCCTCCACTTT. Protein translation: CSVRQGYNSPLHF. The chain was built from TRBV29-1 and TRBJ1-6, and 8 junction bases match TRBD1. Trimming accounts for 6 bases at V and 4 bases at J, while the number of junction bases matched to no gene is 2. From the cysteine up to the phenylalanine, the CDR3 has a length of 13 residues. Only the CDR3 DNA stays, 39 bases, in frame from base 1. From the germline V gene, CDR1 is SQVTM and CDR2 is ANQGSEA.